Following are 5 T cell receptor beta chains from one sample sequenced in a study of cytotoxic CD8 clonotypes in ibrutinib-treated CLL. Repertoires were generated with immunoSEQ multiplex PCR, while TCRdb's copy carries only in-frame clones and drops some. The sample holds approximately 40,000 clones, 60% to 75% seen once. The sequenced sample was PBMCs, obtained at disease progression, from a patient treated with ibrutinib. These receptors all come from a human donor with chronic lymphocytic leukemia.

The rearrangement joins TRBV2 to TRBJ2-5; 9 bases are shared with TRBD2. The V gene end was trimmed by 8 bases and the J gene end by 2 bases; junction bases not matched to a gene: 6. Per germline, CDR1 SNHLY and CDR2 FYNNEI. The CDR3 contains 14 residues. CDR3 region: CASWLAGNQETQYF. The DNA for the CDR3 is TGTGCCAGCTGGCTAGCGGGAAATCAAGAGACCCAGTACTTC.

The chain uses TRBV30 and TRBJ2-5; tentative D call: TRBD1 (6 bases). V lost 4 bases and J lost 5, with 17 bases in between. The length of the CDR3 is 14 residues. Germline V gene lookup returns CDR1 GTSNPN and CDR2 SVGIG (reference sequence). DNA for the CDR3: TGTGCCTGGACCCGAGGGTCAGGGGTGGAGACCCAGTACTTC. It encodes CAWTRGSGVETQYF.

V is TRBV30 and J is TRBJ1-3, with unresolved D. Germline V CDR1 and CDR2: GTSNPN, SVGIG (reference sequence). The CDR3 loop spans 12 amino acids. The V end lost 8 bases, the J end lost 2 bases, and 10 bases lay between the germline ends. The CDR3 nucleotides are TGTGCCGGAGACTTAGCTGGAAACACCATATATTTT. It translates to CAGDLAGNTIYF.

Relative to its sample, this clone is medium-sized (0.01 to 0.1%). This chain joins TRBV11-2 and TRBJ1-3; D remains unclear. The germline V gene encodes CDR1 SGHAT and CDR2 FQNNGV. The V end was cut by 7 bases, the J end by 0 bases, with 16 bases between. CDR3 length: 16 residues. The CDR3 nucleotides are TGTGCCAGCACCCGTAGTTCAGAAGGCTCTGGAAACACCATATATTTT. Its translation is CASTRSSEGSGNTIYF. Filled out from reference TRBV11-2 and TRBJ1-3, the complete variable domain reads EAGVAQSPRYKIIEKRQSVAFWCNPISGHATLYWYQQILGQGPKLLIQFQNNGVVDDSQLPKDRFSAERLKGVDSTLKIQPAKLEDSAVYLCASTRSSEGSGNTIYFGEGSWLTVV.

The chain combines TRBV18 with TRBJ1-2, with 7 positions matching TRBD1. The CDR3 is 13 amino acids. J was trimmed by 2 bases and V by 7 bases; bases with no gene match: 4. Germline loops: CDR1 KGHSH, CDR2 LQKENI. The CDR3 sequence: CASFSDRNYGYTF. The DNA of the CDR3 is TGTGCCAGCTTTTCGGACAGGAACTATGGCTACACCTTC.